The 9 T cell receptor beta chains presented below share a single source sample, sequenced in a study of T-cell reconstitution after alpha-beta-depleted transplantation in children. Researchers prepared the TCRbeta library using unique molecular identifiers, the study reports. TCRdb reprocessed the PCR reads with MiXCR, giving one entry per CDR3 protein. Here the sample spans 200,000 to 300,000 distinct CDR3 sequences, 25% being singletons. The sequencing used PBMCs, collected before TCRalphabeta/CD19-depleted stem cell transplant. The receptors shown here come from a girl aged 2 to 9 with Fanconi anemia, due to receive a stem cell transplant.

This clonotype was counted only a few times. The chain has TRBV7-2 and TRBJ2-5; D perhaps matches TRBD2 (5 bases). Germline-derived CDR1 and CDR2 are SGHTA and FQGNSA. This CDR3 region has 12 residues. The V end was cut by 10 bases, the J end by 1 base, with 10 bases between. CDR3 residues: CATGKFQETQYF. The CDR3 DNA reads TGTGCCACCGGGAAGTTCCAAGAGACCCAGTACTTC.

In this sample, this clonotype turned up a few times. The chain employs TRBV20-1 and TRBJ1-1; D ambiguous. There are 14 residues in the CDR3. Germline V gene lookup returns CDR1 DFQATT and CDR2 SNEGSKA (reference sequence). V was pared by 0 bases and J by 5 bases, with 13 bases between. The CDR3 reads CSARDPYHGTEAFF. As DNA, the CDR3 is TGCAGTGCTAGAGATCCCTACCATGGGACTGAAGCTTTCTTT.

This clonotype was seen a few times. The rearrangement uses TRBV6-5 and TRBJ2-3; D gene unclear. CDR3 length equals 15 residues. V lost 1 base to trimming and J lost 2 bases, with 10 bases between them. Germline assignment: CDR1 MNHEY and CDR2 SVGAGI. CDR3 sequence: CASSYLGSPTDTQYF. The CDR3 nucleotides are TGTGCCAGCAGTTACTTGGGCAGTCCCACAGATACGCAGTATTTT.

The rearrangement uses TRBV21-1 and TRBJ2-7; the D segment call TRBD2 is taken from the table without a DNA check. TRBV21-1 is termed a pseudogene. The CDR3 is 18 residues long. The CDR3 sequence is CASSKVVAGGPMDYEQYF. The CDR3 DNA is TGTGCCAGCAGCAAAGTAGTAGCGGGAGGGCCTATGGACTACGAGCAGTACTTC.

In this sample, this clonotype turned up many times. The chain is built from TRBV20-1 and TRBJ2-3, with D possibly called TRBD1 or TRBD2 (7 bases each). Germline V gives CDR1 DFQATT, CDR2 SNEGSKA (reference sequence). The germline V and J ends were trimmed by 6 bases and 9 bases, with 13 bases remaining between them. The CDR3 has 11 residues. CDR3: CSAQGGKTQYF. Here the CDR3 DNA reads TGCAGTGCGCAGGGGGGGAAAACGCAGTATTTT.

V gene TRBV20-1 combines with J gene TRBJ2-3; D could derive from TRBD1 or TRBD2 (5 bases each). Germline-derived CDR1 and CDR2 are DFQATT and SNEGSKA (reference sequence). The CDR3 is 11 residues long. Trimming took 6 bases from V and 2 from J, leaving 6 bases between them. This chain's CDR3 is CSAGVTDTQYF. The CDR3 coding sequence is TGCAGTGCGGGGGTCACAGATACGCAGTATTTT.

About this clonotype itself: At one of its ends the junction is not consistent with the germline gene, which may arise from a read error. This chain links TRBV6-2 or TRBV6-3 with TRBJ2-7; D remains ambiguous. In germline, CDR1 is MNHEY, CDR2 SVGEGT. This CDR3 comprises 12 residues. CDR3: CASSRTSSEQYF. The CDR3 coding sequence is TGTGCCAGCAGCCGAACATCCTCCGAGCAGTACTTC.

This clonotype appeared a few times. The chain combines TRBV29-1 with TRBJ2-1; 8 bases match TRBD1. Germline V gene data show CDR1 as SQVTM and CDR2 as ANQGSEA. The CDR3 contains 15 residues. J lost 7 bases, V lost 0 bases, and 8 bases had no gene match. CDR3 nucleotide sequence: TGCAGCGTTGAAGATCCGGACAGGGAGGAGAATGAGCAGTTCTTC. It specifies CSVEDPDREENEQFF.

This clonotype has ten or more counts. Sequence at one end of the junction differs from germline and may be a read error. The chain couples TRBV6-1 to TRBJ2-7; D is ambiguous. The CDR3 covers 11 residues. The germline V gene encodes CDR1 MNHNS and CDR2 SASEGT. The CDR3 sequence: CASREVYEQYF. DNA of the CDR3: TGTGCCAGCAGGGAAGTCTACGAGCAGTACTTC.